This TCR beta chain came from a study of blood T cell repertoires in COVID-19. The wider study: Some COVID-19 samples were acute and others convalescent; all came from the United States, Italy and Spain.

This clone was observed many times. Enrolled during active infection, Seattle patients were then followed longitudinally. TCRdb keeps only in-frame clones here, not all; method: immunoSEQ multiplex PCR. In the table there are approximately 290,000 clones, approximately 84% of which are singletons. From germline, CDR1 is SGHTA and CDR2 FQGNSA. The CDR3 covers 17 residues. Trimming took 1 base from V and 6 from J; bases not matched to a gene: 8. The chain is built from TRBV7-2 and TRBJ2-2; TRBD2 agrees at 10 bases. The source material was peripheral blood. This receptor was identified in a person between 70 and 80 years old with COVID-19, enrolled during active disease. The CDR3 coding sequence is TGTGCCAGCAGCTTAGGACTAGGGACTAGCGTCCCCGGGGAGCTGTTTTTT. Translating it yields CASSLGLGTSVPGELFF.